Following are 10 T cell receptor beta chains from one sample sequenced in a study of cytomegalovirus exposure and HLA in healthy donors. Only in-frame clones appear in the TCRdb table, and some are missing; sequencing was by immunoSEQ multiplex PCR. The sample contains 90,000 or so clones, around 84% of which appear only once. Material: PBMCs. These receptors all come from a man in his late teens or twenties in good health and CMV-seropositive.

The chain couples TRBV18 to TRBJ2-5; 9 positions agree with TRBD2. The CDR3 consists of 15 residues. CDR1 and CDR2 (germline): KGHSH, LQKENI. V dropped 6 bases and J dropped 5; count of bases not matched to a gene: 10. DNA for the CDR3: TGTGCCAGCTCCGGAACCGGGACTAGCAGGGAGACCCAGTACTTC. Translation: CASSGTGTSRETQYF.

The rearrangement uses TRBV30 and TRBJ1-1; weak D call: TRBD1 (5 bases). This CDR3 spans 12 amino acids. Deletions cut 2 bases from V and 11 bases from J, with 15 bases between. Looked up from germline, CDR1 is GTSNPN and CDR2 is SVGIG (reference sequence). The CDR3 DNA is TGTGCCTGGAGTCCCGTGGGGCAGTCTGCTTTCTTT. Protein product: CAWSPVGQSAFF.

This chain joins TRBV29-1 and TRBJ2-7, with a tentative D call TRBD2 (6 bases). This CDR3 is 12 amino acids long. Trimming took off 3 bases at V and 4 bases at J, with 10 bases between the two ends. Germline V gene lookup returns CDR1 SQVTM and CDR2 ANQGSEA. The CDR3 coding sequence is TGCAGCGTTGACCATGGGGGGTACGAGCAGTACTTC. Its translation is CSVDHGGYEQYF.

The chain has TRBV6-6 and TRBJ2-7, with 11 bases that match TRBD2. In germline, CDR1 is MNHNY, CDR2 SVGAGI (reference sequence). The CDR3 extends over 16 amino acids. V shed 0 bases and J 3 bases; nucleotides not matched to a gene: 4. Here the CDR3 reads CASSYSYSGRVYEQYV. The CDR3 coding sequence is TGTGCCAGCAGTTACTCCTATAGCGGGAGGGTCTACGAGCAGTACGTC.

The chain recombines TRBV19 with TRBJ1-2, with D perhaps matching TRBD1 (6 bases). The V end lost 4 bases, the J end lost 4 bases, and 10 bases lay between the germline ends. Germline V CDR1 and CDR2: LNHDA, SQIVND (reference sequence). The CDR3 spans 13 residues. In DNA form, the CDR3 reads TGTGCCAGTAGTACGGGACACCTCTATGGCTACACCTTC. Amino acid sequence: CASSTGHLYGYTF. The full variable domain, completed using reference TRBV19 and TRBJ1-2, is DGGITQSPKYLFRKEGQNVTLSCEQNLNHDAMYWYRQDPGQGLRLIYYSQIVNDFQKGDIAEGYSVSREKKESFPLTVTSAQKNPTAFYLCASSTGHLYGYTFGSGTRLTVV.

The CDR3 reads CASSLDRGLYGYTF. The CDR3 DNA is TGTGCCAGCAGCTTGGACAGGGGGCTATATGGCTACACCTTC. The chain links TRBV5-4 to TRBJ1-2; 9 bases are shared with TRBD1. This CDR3 spans 14 amino acids. The V segment lost 0 bases and the J segment 5 bases; nucleotides outside the gene matches: 2. CDR1 and CDR2 from the germline V gene are SGHNT and YYREEE (reference sequence).

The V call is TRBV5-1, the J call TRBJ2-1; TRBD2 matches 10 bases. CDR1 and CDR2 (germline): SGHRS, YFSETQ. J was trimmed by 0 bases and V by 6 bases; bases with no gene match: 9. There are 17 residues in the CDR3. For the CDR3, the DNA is TGCGCCAGCACCGCCGGTAGCGGGAGGATCTCCTACAATGAGCAGTTCTTC. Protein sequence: CASTAGSGRISYNEQFF.

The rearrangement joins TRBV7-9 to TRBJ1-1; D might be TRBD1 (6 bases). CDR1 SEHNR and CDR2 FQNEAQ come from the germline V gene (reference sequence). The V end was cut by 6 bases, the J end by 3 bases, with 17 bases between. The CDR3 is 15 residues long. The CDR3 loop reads CASSSTGSGDTEAFF. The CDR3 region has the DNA TGTGCCAGCAGTTCGACAGGTTCAGGGGACACTGAAGCTTTCTTT.

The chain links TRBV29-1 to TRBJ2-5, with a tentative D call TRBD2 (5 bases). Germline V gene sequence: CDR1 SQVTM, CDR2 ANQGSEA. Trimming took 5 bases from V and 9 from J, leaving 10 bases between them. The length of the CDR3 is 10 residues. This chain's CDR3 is CSVLVRAQYF. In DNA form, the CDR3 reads TGCAGCGTTCTAGTGAGGGCCCAGTACTTC.

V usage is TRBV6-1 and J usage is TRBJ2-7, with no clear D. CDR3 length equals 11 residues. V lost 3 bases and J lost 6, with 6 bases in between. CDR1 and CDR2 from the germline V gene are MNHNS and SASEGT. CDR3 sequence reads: CASSDQFEQYF. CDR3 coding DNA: TGTGCCAGCAGTGACCAATTCGAGCAGTACTTC.